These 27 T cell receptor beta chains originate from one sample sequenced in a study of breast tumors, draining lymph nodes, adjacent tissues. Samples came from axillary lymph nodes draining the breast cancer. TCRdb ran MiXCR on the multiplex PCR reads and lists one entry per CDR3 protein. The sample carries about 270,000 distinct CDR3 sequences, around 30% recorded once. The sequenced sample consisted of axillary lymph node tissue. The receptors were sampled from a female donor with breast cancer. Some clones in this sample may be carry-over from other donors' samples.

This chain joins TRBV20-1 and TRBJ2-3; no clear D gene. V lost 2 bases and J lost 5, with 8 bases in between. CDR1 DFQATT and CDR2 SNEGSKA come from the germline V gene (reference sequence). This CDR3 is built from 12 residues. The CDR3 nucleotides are TGCAGTGCTAGATTTAGGGAAGATACGCAGTATTTT. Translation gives CSARFREDTQYF.

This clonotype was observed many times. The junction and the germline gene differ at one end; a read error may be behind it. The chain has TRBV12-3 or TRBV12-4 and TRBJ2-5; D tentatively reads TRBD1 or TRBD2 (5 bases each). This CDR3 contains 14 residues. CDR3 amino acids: CASSLAGFRGTQYF. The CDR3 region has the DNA TGTGCCAGCAGTCTAGCAGGGTTTAGAGGCACCCAGTACTTC.

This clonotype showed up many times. In nucleotides, the CDR3 is TGCGCCAGCACCCTACTAGCGGGTAACAATGAGCAGTTCTTC. Translated: CASTLLAGNNEQFF. The V and J genes are TRBV4-1 and TRBJ2-1, with TRBD2 matching over 9 bases. CDR1 is MGHRA and CDR2 is YSYEKL in the germline V gene. This CDR3 is built from 14 residues. Trimming removed 7 bases from V and 5 bases from J; junction bases left unmatched: 6.

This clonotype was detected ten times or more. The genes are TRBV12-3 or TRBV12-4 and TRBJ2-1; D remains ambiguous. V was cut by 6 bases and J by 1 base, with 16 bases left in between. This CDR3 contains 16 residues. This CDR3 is CASSTARAESYNEQFF. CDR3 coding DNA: TGTGCCAGCAGCACGGCTAGGGCGGAATCCTACAATGAGCAGTTCTTC.

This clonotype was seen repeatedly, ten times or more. In DNA, the CDR3 is TGTGCCAGCAGCTTAGGTCCCGGACAGGGAAACACCATATATTTT. Translating gives CASSLGPGQGNTIYF. The chain joins TRBV7-3 to TRBJ1-3, with a tentative D call TRBD1 (6 bases). The germline V gene encodes CDR1 SGHTA and CDR2 FQGTGA. The V end was cut by 2 bases, the J end by 4 bases, with 12 bases between. This CDR3 contains 15 residues.

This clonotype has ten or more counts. CDR3 sequence reads: CSAPQGAGYGEQYF. The CDR3 coding sequence is TGCAGTGCTCCGCAGGGGGCGGGTTACGGCGAGCAGTACTTC. The chain joins TRBV20-1 to TRBJ2-7; 8 bases fit TRBD1. Trimming cost V 5 bases and J 6 bases; bases outside gene matches: 12. The CDR3 loop spans 14 amino acids. Looked up from germline, CDR1 is DFQATT and CDR2 is SNEGSKA (reference sequence).

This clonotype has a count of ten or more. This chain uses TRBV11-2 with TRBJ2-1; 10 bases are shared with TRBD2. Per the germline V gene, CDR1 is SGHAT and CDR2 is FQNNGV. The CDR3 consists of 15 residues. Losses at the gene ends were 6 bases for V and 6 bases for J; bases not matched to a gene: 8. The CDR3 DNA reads TGTGCCAGCAGACCAGCAGCGGGAGGGTTCAATGAGCAGTTCTTC. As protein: CASRPAAGGFNEQFF.

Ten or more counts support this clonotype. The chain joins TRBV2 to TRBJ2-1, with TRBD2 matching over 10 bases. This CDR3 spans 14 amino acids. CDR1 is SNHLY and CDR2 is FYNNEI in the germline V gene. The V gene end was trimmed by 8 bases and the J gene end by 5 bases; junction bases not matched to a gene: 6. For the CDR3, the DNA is TGTGCCAGCCAGCGGGAGGGTATAAACAATGAGCAGTTCTTC. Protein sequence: CASQREGINNEQFF. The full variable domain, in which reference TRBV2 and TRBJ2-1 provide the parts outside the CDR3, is EPEVTQTPSHQVTQMGQEVILRCVPISNHLYFYWYRQILGQKVEFLVSFYNNEISEKSEIFDDQFSVERPDGSNFTLKIRSTKLEDSAMYFCASQREGINNEQFFGPGTRLTVL.

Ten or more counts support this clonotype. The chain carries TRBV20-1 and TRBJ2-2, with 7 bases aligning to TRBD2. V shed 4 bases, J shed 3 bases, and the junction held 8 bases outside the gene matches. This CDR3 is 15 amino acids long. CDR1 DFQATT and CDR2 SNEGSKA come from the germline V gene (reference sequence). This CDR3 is CSATVLARDTGELFF. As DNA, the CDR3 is TGCAGTGCTACCGTACTAGCGCGGGACACCGGGGAGCTGTTTTTT.

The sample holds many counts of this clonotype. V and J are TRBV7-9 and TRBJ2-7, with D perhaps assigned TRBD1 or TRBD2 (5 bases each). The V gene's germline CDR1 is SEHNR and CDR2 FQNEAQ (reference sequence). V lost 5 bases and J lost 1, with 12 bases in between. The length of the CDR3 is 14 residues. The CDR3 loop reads CASSAPGSSYEQYF. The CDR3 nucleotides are TGTGCCAGCAGCGCCCCAGGGAGTTCCTACGAGCAGTACTTC.

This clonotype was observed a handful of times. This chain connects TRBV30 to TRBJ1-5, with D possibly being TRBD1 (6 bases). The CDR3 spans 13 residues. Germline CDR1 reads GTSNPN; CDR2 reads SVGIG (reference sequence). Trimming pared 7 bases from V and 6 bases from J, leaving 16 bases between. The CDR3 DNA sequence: TGTGCCTTGGGGACATCCTTCGGTCAGCCCCAGCATTTT. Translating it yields CALGTSFGQPQHF.

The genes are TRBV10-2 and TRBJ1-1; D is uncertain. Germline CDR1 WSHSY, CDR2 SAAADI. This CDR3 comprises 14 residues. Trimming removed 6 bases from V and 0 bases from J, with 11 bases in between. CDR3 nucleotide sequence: TGCGCCAGCAGGTTACAGATCATGAACACTGAAGCTTTCTTT. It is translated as CASRLQIMNTEAFF.

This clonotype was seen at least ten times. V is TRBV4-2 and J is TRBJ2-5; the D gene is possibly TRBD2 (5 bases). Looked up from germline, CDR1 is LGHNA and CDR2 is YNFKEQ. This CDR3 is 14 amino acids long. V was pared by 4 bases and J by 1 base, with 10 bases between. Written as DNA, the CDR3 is TGTGCCAGCAGCCCCGGGGTCAGCCAAGAGACCCAGTACTTC. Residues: CASSPGVSQETQYF.

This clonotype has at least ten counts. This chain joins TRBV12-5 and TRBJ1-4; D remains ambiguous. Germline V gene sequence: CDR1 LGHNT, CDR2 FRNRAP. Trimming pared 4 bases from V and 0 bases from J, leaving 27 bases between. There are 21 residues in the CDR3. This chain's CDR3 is CASGSRRKAFGLDATNEKLFF. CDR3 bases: TGTGCTAGTGGTTCACGGAGGAAAGCCTTCGGGCTGGACGCAACTAATGAAAAACTGTTTTTT. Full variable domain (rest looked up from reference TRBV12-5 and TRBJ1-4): DARVTQTPRHKVTEMGQEVTMRCQPILGHNTVFWYRQTMMQGLELLAYFRNRAPLDDSGMPKDRFSAEMPDATLATLKIQPSEPRDSAVYFCASGSRRKAFGLDATNEKLFFGSGTQLSVL.

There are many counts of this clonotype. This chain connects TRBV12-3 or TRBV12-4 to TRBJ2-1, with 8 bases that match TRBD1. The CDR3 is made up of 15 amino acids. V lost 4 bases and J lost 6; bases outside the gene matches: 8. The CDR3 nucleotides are TGTGCCAGCAGTTACGACAGGGGTGTGCGCAATGAGCAGTTCTTC. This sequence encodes CASSYDRGVRNEQFF.

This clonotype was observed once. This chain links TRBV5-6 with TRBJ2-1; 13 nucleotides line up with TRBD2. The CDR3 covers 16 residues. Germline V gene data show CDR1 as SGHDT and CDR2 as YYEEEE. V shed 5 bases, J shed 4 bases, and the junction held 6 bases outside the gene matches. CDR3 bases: TGTGCCAGCAGTCCCGGGACTAGCGGGACTTACAATGAGCAGTTCTTC. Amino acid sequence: CASSPGTSGTYNEQFF.

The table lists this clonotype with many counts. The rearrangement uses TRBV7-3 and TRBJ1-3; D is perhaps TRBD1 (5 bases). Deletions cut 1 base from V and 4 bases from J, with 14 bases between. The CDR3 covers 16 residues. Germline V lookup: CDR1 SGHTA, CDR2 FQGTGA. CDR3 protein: CASSLISGVGGNTIYF. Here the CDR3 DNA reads TGTGCCAGCAGCTTAATATCGGGGGTAGGGGGAAACACCATATATTTT.

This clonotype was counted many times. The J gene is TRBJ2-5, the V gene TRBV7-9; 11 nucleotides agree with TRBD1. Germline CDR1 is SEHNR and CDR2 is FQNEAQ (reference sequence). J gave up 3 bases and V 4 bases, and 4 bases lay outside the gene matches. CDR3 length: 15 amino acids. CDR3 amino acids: CASSSRDRGKETQYF. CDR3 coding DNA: TGTGCCAGCAGCTCCCGGGACAGGGGGAAAGAGACCCAGTACTTC. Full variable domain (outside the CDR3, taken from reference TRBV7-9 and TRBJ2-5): DTGVSQNPRHKITKRGQNVTFRCDPISEHNRLYWYRQTLGQGPEFLTYFQNEAQLEKSRLLSDRFSAERPKGSFSTLEIQRTEQGDSAMYLCASSSRDRGKETQYFGPGTRLLVL.

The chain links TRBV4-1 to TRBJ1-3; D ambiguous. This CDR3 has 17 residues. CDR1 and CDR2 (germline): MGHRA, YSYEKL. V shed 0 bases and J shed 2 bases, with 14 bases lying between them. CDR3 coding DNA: TGCGCCAGCAGCCAAGATGCCGGAAGGTTCCCTGGAAACACCATATATTTT. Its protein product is CASSQDAGRFPGNTIYF.

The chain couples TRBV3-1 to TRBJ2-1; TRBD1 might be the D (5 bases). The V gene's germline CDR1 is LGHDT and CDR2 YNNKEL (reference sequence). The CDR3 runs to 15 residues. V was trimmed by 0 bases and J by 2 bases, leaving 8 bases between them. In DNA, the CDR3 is TGTGCCAGCAGCCAAGATCAGGGCCCCTACAATGAGCAGTTCTTC. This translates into CASSQDQGPYNEQFF.

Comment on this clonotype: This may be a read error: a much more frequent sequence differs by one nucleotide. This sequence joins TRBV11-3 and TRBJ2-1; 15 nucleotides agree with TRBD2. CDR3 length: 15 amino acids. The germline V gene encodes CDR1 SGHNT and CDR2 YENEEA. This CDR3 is CASSLGGLAGGTQSF. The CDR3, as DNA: TGTGCCAGCAGCTTAGGGGGACTAGCGGGAGGAACGCAGTCCTTC.

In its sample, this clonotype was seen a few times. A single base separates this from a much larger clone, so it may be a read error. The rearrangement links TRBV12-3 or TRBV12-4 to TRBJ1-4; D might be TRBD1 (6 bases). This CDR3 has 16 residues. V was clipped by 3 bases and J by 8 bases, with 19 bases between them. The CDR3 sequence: CASSFFRAGVGEKLFF. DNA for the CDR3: TGTGCCAGCAGTTTCTTTAGGGCAGGGGTTGGAGAAAAACTGTTTTTT.

CDR3 sequence (DNA): TGTGCCAGCAGCTTCAACAGGGGGCCACCCGCCGGGGAGCTGTTTTTT. This translates into CASSFNRGPPAGELFF. The gene calls are TRBV11-2 and TRBJ2-2; TRBD1 matches at 9 bases. Germline CDR1 and CDR2: SGHAT and FQNNGV. The CDR3 is made up of 16 amino acids. J was trimmed by 6 bases and V by 3 bases; bases with no gene match: 8.

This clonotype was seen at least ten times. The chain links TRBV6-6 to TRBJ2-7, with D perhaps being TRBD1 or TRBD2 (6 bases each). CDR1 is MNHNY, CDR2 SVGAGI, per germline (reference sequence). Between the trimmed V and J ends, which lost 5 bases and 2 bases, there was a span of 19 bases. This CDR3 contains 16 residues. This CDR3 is CASSPSGAGRAYEQYF. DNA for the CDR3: TGTGCCAGCAGTCCCTCGGGGGCGGGGCGGGCCTACGAGCAGTACTTC.

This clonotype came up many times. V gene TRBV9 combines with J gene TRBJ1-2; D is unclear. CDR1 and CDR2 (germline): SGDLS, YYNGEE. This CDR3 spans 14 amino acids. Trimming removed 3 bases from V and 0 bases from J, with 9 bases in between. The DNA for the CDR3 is TGTGCCAGCAGCGCGGATATTTCTAACTATGGCTACACCTTC. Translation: CASSADISNYGYTF.

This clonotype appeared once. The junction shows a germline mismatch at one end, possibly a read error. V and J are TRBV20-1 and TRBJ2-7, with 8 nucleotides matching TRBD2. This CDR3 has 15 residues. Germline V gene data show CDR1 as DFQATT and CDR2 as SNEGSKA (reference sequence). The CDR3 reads CSASRPAGVVPEQHF. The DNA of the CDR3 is TGCAGTGCTAGCCGTCCAGCGGGAGTAGTGCCTGAGCAGCACTTC.

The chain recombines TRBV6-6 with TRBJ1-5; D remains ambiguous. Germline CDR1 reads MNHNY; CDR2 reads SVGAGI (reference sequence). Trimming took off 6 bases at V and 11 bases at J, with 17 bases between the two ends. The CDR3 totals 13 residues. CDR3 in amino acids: CASRLGLQETQHF. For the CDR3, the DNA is TGTGCCAGCAGACTAGGACTGCAAGAGACCCAGCATTTT.